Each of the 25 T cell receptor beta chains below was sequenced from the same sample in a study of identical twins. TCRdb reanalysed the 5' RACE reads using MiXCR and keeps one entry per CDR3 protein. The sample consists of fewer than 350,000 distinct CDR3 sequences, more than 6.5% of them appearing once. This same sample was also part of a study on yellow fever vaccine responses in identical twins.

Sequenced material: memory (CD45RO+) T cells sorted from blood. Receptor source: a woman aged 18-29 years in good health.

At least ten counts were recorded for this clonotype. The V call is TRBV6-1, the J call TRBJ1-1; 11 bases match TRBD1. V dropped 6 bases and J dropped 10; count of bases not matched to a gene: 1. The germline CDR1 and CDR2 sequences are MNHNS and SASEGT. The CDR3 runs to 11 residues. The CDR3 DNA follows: TGTGCCAGCAGGGACAGGGGGCGAGCTTTCTTT. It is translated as CASRDRGRAFF.

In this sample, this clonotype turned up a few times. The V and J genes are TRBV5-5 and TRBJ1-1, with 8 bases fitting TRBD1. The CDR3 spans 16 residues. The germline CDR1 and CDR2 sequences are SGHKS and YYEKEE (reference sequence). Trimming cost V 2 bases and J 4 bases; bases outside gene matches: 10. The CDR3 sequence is CASSLLPGGTGTEAFF. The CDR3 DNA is TGTGCCAGCAGCTTATTACCAGGGGGCACGGGCACTGAAGCTTTCTTT. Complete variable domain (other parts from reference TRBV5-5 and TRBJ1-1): DAGVTQSPTHLIKTRGQQVTLRCSPISGHKSVSWYQQVLGQGPQFIFQYYEKEERGRGNFPDRFSARQFPNYSSELNVNALLLGDSALYLCASSLLPGGTGTEAFFGQGTRLTVV.

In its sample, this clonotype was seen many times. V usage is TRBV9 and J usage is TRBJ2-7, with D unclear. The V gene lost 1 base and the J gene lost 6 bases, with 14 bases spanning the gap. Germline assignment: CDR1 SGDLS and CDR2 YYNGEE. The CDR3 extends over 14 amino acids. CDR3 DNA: TGTGCCAGCAGCGTAAGTTCCCTTCCGGTCGAGCAGTACTTC. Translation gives CASSVSSLPVEQYF. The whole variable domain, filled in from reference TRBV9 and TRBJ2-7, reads DSGVTQTPKHLITATGQRVTLRCSPRSGDLSVYWYQQSLDQGLQFLIQYYNGEERAKGNILERFSAQQFPDLHSELNLSSLELGDSALYFCASSVSSLPVEQYFGPGTRLTVT.

The CDR3 is CSARVVAGGSSYEQYF. CDR3 nucleotides: TGCAGTGCTAGAGTGGTAGCGGGGGGGAGTTCCTACGAGCAGTACTTC. The rearrangement uses TRBV20-1 and TRBJ2-7; 11 bases align to TRBD2. This CDR3 has 16 amino acids. Trimming took 1 base from V and 1 from J; bases not matched to a gene: 6. The germline V gene encodes CDR1 DFQATT and CDR2 SNEGSKA (reference sequence).

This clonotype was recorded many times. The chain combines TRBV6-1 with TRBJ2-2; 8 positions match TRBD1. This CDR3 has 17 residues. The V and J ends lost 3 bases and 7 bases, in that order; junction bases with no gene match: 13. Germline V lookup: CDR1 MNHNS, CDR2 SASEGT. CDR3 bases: TGTGCCAGCAGTGACCCATCCGGGACAGGAGGTTTCGGGGAGCTGTTTTTT. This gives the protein CASSDPSGTGGFGELFF.

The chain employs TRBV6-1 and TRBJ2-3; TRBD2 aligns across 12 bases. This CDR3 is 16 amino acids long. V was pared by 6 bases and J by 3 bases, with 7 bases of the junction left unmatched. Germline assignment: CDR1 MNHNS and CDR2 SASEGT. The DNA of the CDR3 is TGTGCCAGCAGGTTTGCTAGCGGGGGGGAGACAGATACGCAGTATTTT. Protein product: CASRFASGGETDTQYF.

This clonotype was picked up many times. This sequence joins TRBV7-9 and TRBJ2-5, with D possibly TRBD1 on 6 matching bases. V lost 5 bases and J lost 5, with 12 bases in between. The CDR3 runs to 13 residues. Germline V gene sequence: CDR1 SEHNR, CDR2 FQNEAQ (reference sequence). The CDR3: CASSTQGIETQYF. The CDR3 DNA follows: TGTGCCAGCAGCACACAGGGAATTGAGACCCAGTACTTC.

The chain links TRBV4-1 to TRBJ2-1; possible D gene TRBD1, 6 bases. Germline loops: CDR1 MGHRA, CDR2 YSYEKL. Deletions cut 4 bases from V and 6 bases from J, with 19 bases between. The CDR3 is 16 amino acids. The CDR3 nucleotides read TGCGCCAGCAGCCCACTGGCTAGAACAGGGTCCAATGAGCAGTTCTTC. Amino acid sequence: CASSPLARTGSNEQFF.

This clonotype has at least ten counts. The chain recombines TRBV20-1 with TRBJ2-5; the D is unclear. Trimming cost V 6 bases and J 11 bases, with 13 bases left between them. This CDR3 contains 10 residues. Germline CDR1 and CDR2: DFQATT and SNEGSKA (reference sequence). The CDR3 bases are TGCAGTGCCTTCTGGGATGGGCAGTACTTC. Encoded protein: CSAFWDGQYF.

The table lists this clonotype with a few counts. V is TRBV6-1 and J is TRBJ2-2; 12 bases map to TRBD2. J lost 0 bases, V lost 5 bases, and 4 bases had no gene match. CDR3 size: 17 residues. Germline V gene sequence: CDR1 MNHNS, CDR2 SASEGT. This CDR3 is CASSPRTSGTNTGELFF. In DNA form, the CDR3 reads TGTGCCAGCAGTCCGCGGACTAGCGGGACGAACACCGGGGAGCTGTTTTTT.

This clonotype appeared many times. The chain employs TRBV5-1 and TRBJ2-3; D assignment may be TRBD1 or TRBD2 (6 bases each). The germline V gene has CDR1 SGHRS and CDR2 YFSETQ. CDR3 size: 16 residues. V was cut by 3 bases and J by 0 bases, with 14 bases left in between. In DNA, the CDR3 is TGCGCCAGCAGCTGGGCGAGGGGGGACAGCACAGATACGCAGTATTTT. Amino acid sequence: CASSWARGDSTDTQYF.

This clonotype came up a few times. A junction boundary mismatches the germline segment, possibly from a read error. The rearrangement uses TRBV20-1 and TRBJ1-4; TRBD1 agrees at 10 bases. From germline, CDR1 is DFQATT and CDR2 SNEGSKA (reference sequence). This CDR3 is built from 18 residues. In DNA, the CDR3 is TGCAGTGCCAGAGAGGCCGGGACAGGGGCGGCGGGAACTGAAAAACTGTTTTTT. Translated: CSAREAGTGAAGTEKLFF.

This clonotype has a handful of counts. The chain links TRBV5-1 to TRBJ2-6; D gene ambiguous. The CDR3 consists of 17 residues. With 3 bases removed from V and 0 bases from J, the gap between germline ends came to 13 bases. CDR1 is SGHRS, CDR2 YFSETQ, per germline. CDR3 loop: CASSSGGKSSGANVLTF. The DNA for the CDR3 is TGCGCCAGCAGCTCCGGTGGGAAAAGCTCTGGGGCCAACGTCCTGACTTTC.

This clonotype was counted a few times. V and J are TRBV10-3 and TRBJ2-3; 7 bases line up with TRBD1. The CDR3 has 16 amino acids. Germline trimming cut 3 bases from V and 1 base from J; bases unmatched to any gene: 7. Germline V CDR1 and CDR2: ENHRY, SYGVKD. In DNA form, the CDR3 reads TGTGCCATCAGTGAAATGTCAGGGGGTGGCACAGATACGCAGTATTTT. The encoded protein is CAISEMSGGGTDTQYF.

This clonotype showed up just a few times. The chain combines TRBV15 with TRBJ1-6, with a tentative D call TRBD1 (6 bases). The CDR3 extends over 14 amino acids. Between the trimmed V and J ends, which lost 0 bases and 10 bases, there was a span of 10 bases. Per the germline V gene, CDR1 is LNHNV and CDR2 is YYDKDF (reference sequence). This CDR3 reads CATSRETGSSPLHF. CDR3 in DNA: TGTGCCACCAGCAGAGAGACAGGTTCCTCACCCCTCCACTTT.

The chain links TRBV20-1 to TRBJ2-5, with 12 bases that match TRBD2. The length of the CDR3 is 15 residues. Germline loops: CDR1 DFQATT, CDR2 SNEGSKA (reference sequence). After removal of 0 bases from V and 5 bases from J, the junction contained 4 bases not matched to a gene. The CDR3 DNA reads TGCAGTGCTAGAGATGGACTAGCGGGAACGGAGACCCAGTACTTC. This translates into CSARDGLAGTETQYF.

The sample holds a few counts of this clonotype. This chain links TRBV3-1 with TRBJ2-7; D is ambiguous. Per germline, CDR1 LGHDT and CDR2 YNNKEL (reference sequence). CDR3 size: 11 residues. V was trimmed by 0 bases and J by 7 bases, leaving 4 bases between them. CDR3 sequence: CASSQEGEQYF. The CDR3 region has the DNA TGTGCCAGCAGCCAAGAAGGGGAGCAGTACTTC.

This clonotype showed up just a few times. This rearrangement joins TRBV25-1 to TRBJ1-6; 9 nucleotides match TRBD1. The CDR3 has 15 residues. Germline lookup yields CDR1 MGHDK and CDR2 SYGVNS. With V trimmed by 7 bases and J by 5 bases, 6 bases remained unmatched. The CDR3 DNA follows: TGTGCCAGCACCCCCGACAGGGGGAATAATTCACCCCTCCACTTT. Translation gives CASTPDRGNNSPLHF.

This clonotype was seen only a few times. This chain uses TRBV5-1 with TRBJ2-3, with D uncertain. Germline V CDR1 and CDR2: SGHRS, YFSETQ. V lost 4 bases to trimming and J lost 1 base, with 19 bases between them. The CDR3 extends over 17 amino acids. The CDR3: CASSPEPSARGTDTQYF. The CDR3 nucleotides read TGCGCCAGCAGCCCAGAGCCCAGTGCCCGGGGCACAGATACGCAGTATTTT.

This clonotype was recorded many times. The CDR3 DNA is TGTGCCAGCAGTCGAGCGGGGGGGTCGGTTTCTCAAGAGACCCAGTACTTC. Protein sequence: CASSRAGGSVSQETQYF. This chain joins TRBV12-3 or TRBV12-4 and TRBJ2-5; 10 bases are a match to TRBD2. This CDR3 comprises 17 residues. The J segment lost 2 bases and the V segment lost 5 bases, leaving 11 bases of the junction unmatched.

The CDR3 region is CSAREGTDDNSPLHF. Here the CDR3 DNA reads TGCAGTGCTAGGGAGGGGACAGATGATAATTCACCCCTCCACTTT. V gene TRBV20-1 combines with J gene TRBJ1-6; 7 bases fit TRBD1. Germline V gene data show CDR1 as DFQATT and CDR2 as SNEGSKA (reference sequence). The CDR3 has 15 amino acids. The V and J ends lost 3 bases and 5 bases, in that order; junction bases with no gene match: 7.

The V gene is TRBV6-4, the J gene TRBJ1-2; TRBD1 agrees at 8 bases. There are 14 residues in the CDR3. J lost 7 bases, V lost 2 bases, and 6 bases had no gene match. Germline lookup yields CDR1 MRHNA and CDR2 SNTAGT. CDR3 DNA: TGTGCCAGCAGTGACGGGCAGGGGGCCTCTGGCTACACCTTC. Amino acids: CASSDGQGASGYTF.

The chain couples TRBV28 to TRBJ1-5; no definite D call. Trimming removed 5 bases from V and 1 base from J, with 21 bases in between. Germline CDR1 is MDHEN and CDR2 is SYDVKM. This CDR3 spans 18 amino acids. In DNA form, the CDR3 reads TGTGCCAGCAGTCCCTCGGTAGGGAAAAGGATCAGCAATCAGCCCCAGCATTTT. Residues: CASSPSVGKRISNQPQHF.

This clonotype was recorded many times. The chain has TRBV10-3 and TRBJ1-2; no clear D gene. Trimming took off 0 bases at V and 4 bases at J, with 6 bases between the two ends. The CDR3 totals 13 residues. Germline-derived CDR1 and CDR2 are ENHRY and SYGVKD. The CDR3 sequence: CAISESGSYGYTF. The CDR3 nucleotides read TGTGCCATCAGTGAGTCAGGGTCCTATGGCTACACCTTC.

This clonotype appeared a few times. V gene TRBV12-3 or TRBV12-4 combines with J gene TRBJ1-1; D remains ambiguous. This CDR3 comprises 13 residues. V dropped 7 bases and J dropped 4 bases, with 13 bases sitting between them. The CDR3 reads CASIFGLSTEAFF. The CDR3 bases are TGTGCCAGCATTTTTGGGTTGAGCACTGAAGCTTTCTTT.